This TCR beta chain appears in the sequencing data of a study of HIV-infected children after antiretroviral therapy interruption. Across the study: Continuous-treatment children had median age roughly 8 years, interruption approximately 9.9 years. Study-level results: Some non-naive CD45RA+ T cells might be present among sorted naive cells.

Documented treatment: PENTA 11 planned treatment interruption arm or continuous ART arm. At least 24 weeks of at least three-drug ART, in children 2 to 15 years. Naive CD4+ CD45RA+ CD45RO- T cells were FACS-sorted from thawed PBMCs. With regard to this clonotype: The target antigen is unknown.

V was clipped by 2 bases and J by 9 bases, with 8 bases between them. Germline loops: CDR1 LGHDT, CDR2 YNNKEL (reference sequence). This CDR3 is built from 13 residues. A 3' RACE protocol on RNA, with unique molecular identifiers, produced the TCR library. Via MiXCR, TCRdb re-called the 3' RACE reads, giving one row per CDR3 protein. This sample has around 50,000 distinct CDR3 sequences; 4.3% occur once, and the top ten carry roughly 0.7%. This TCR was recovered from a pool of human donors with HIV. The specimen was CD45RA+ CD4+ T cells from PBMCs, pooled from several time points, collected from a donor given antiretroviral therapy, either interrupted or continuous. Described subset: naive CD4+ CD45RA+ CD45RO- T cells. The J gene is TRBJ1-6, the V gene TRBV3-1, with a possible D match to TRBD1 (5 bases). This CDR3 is CASSQSGTSPLHF. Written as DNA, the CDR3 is TGTGCCAGCAGCCAATCAGGGACTTCACCCCTCCACTTT.